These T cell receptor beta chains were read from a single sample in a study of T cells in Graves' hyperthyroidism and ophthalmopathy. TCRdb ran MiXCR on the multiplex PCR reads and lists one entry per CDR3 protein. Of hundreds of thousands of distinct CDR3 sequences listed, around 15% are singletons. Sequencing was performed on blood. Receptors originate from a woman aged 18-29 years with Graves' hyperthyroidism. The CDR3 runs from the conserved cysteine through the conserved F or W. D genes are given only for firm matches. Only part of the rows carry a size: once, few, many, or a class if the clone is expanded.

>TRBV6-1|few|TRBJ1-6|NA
TGTGCCAGCATGGAGGGATTAGGTTCACCCCTCCACTTT
CASMEGLGSPLHF
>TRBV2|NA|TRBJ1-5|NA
TGTGCCAGCAGTGATTTGGGCCCCACGTACTATAGCAATCAGCCCCAGCATTTT
CASSDLGPTYYSNQPQHF
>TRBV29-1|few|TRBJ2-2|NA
TGCAGCGCCTTCCCGGGTCGAGACACCGGGGAGCTGTTTTTT
CSAFPGRDTGELFF
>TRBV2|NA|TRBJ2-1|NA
TGTGCCAGCGAGACAGTTGGCAATGAGCAGTTCTTC
CASETVGNEQFF
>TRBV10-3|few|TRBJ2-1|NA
TGTGCCAACCGGGACAGGGGAGACCAGCGGGAGGGACTCGAGCAGTTCTTC
CANRDRGDQREGLEQFF
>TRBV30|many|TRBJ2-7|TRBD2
TGTGCCTGGAGTGTACTGGGACTAGCCGACGAGCAGTACTTC
CAWSVLGLADEQYF
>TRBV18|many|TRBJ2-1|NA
TGTGCCAGCTCACCGAGGTACTACAATGAGCAGTTCTTC
CASSPRYYNEQFF
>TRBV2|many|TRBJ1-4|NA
TGTGCCAGCAGTGAAACCGACGGAGGGTATGAAAAACTGTTTTTT
CASSETDGGYEKLFF
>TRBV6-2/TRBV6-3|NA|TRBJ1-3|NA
TGTGCCAGCAGTTACCCGGACGATGGAAACACCATATATTTT
CASSYPDDGNTIYF
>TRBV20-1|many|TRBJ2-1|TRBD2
TGCAGTGCGCTACCGGGACTAGCGGGAGGCCCGGCCGACAATGAGCAGTTCTTC
CSALPGLAGGPADNEQFF
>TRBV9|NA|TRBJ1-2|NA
TGTGCCAGCAGCGGTAACCGGAATGGCTACACCTTC
CASSGNRNGYTF
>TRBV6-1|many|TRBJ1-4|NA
TGTGCCAGCAGTGAGAGGTCCAGGAGAACTAATGAAAAACTGTTTTTT
CASSERSRRTNEKLFF
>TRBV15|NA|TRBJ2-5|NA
TGTGCCACCAGCAGAGAGAGTTCGGCGGGGGAGACCCAGTACTTC
CATSRESSAGETQYF
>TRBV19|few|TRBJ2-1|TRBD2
TGTGCCAGTAGCACCACTAGCGAGAGCTCCTACAATGAGCAGTTCTTC
CASSTTSESSYNEQFF
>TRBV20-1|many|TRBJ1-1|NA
TGCAGTGCTAGAGATCTTGGCAGGGGGAACACTGAAGCTTTCTTT
CSARDLGRGNTEAFF
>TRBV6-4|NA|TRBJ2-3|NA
TGTGCCAGCAGTGACTCCGGGATCACAGATACGCAGTATTTT
CASSDSGITDTQYF
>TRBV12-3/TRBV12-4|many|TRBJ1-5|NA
TGTGCCAGCAGCCGATCTCCGAGGACTCAGGATAGCAATCAGCCCCAGCATTTT
CASSRSPRTQDSNQPQHF
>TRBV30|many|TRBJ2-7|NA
TGTGCCTCCGGACTTACCTCCTACGAGCAGTACTTC
CASGLTSYEQYF
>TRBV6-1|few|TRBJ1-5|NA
TGTGCCAGCAGTGGAAATAGCGATCAGCCCCAGCATTTT
CASSGNSDQPQHF
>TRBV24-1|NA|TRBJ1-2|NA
TGTGCCACCAGTGATCGCCCTGACGGCTATGGCTACACCTTC
CATSDRPDGYGYTF
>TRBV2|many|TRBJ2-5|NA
TGTGCCAGCAGTGGGCGAGGGATCACAGAGACCCAGTACTTC
CASSGRGITETQYF
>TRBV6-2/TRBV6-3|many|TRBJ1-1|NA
TGTGCCAGCAGTTACGAGAGAGGGGTCCCCTTGAACACTGAAGCTTTCTTT
CASSYERGVPLNTEAFF
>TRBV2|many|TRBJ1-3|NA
TGTGCCAGCAGTGCAGGCCCCCAGGCGAACGGAAACACCATATATTTT
CASSAGPQANGNTIYF
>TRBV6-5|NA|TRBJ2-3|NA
TGTGCCAGCAGTTACACCTGGGGGACAGATACGCAGTATTTT
CASSYTWGTDTQYF
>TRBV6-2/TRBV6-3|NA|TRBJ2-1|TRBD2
TGTGCCAGCAGTTACCCTCGGACTAGCGGGCAGACAAGCTCCTACAATGAGCAGTTCTTC
CASSYPRTSGQTSSYNEQFF
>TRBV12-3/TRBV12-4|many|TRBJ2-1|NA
TGTGCCAGCAGAATAACGGTCCAGGCGGGAGAGCAGTTCTTC
CASRITVQAGEQFF
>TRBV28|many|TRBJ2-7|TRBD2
TGTGCCAGCACCGCCGTTCCAGCGGGGCCCTACGTGCAGTACTTC
CASTAVPAGPYVQYF
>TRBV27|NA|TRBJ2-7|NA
TGTGCCAGCAGTTCCGGGGGCGGACTGCTGCAGTACTTC
CASSSGGGLLQYF
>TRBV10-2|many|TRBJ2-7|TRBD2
TGCGCCAGCGGAGCGGGGGGGTCCTCCTACGAGCAGTACTTC
CASGAGGSSYEQYF
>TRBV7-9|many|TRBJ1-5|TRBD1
TGTGCCAGCAGCTTAGGACAGGGTGACAATCAGCCCCAGCATTTT
CASSLGQGDNQPQHF
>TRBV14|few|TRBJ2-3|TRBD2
TGTGCCAGCAGCCAAGCGGGGACTAGCGGCCTCCTGGGGAAGTATTTT
CASSQAGTSGLLGKYF
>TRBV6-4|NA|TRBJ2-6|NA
TGTGCCAGTTTTAAAGGCTCTGGGGCCAACGTCCTGACTTTC
CASFKGSGANVLTF
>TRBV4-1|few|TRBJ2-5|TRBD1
TGCGCCAGCAGCCCAGGACTCCGGGACAGGGGAGAGACCCAGTACTTC
CASSPGLRDRGETQYF
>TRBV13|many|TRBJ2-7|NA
TGTGCCAGCAGCTTAGGGGACCGGTTAGGGCAGTACTTC
CASSLGDRLGQYF
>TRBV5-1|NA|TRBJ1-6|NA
TGCGCCAGCAGCTTGGGATCGGCAGGGGCGGATTCACCCCTCCACTTT
CASSLGSAGADSPLHF
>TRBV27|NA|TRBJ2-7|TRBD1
TGTGCCAGCAGTTTATGGTGGGACAGTCACGAGCAGTACTTC
CASSLWWDSHEQYF
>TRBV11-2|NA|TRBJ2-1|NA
TGTGCCAGCAGCTTTCAAAGGGGCGCCAACAATGAGCAGTTCTTC
CASSFQRGANNEQFF
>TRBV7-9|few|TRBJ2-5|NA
TGTGCCAGCAGCTTATCTGGACTGAGGTGGGAGACCCAGTACTTC
CASSLSGLRWETQYF
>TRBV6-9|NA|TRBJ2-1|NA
TGTGCCAGCAGTTACGGGCTAGATGAAGAGCAGTTCTTC
CASSYGLDEEQFF
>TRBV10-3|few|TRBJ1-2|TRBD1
TGTGCCATCAGTGAGCCAATCCAGGGGGCCGGCTATGGCTACACCTTC
CAISEPIQGAGYGYTF
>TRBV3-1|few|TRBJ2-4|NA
TGTGCCAGCAGCCATGTAATAGCCAAAAACATTCAGTACTTC
CASSHVIAKNIQYF
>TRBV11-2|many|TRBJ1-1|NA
TGTGCCAGCAGCCCATTAGACTTGAACACTGAAGCTTTCTTT
CASSPLDLNTEAFF
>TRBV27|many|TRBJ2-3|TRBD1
TGTGCCAGCAGTTCCATCGGACAGGGTCCCTTAATAGATACGCAGTATTTT
CASSSIGQGPLIDTQYF
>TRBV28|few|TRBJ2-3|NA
TGTGCCAGCAGTTTACGGGGCAGCCCCGTTACTGGTGTTGGCACAGATACGCAGTATTTT
CASSLRGSPVTGVGTDTQYF
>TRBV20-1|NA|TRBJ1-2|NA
TGCAGTGCTAGAGTCTCAACACCCGACTATGGCTACACCTTC
CSARVSTPDYGYTF
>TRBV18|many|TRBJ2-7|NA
TGTGCCAGCTCACGGACAGTCCACCTCTACGAGCAGTACTTC
CASSRTVHLYEQYF
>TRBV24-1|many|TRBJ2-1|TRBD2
TGTGCCACCAGTGACATACTAGCGGGAGCCAGTGAGCAGTTCTTC
CATSDILAGASEQFF
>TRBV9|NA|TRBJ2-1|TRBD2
TGTGCCAGCAGCGTTCTAGCGGGAGGGCTCCATGAGCAGTTCTTC
CASSVLAGGLHEQFF
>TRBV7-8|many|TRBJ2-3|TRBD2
TGTGCCAGCAGATCTGCCGGGACTACCACAGATACGCAGTATTTT
CASRSAGTTTDTQYF
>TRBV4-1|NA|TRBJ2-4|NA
TGCGCCAGCAGCCCTCACACGGGGTCAGCCAAAAACATTCAGTACTTC
CASSPHTGSAKNIQYF
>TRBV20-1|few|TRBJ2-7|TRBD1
TGCAGTGCTTCCGGGACAGGGGACGCCTACGAGCAGTACTTC
CSASGTGDAYEQYF
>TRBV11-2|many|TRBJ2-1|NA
TGTGCCAGCAGCTTAGAACCGGAGAGGGGGAACAGGATCTACAATGAGCAGTTCTTC
CASSLEPERGNRIYNEQFF